These 24 T cell receptor beta chains came from one sample sequenced in a study of T cells after posttransplantation cyclophosphamide. Clones were read by immunoSEQ multiplex PCR, and TCRdb kept only the in-frame ones, dropping some. Altogether approximately 26,000 clones were found in the sample, and no singletons occur. Sequenced sample: PBMCs. These receptor sequences come from a woman in her 50s in good health, CMV-negative, and a related stem cell transplant donor.

This clone was counted ten times or more. The rearrangement joins TRBV18 to TRBJ2-7, with D hard to call. The germline V gene has CDR1 KGHSH and CDR2 LQKENI. V was trimmed by 2 bases and J by 4 bases, leaving 9 bases between them. This CDR3 has 13 amino acids. The DNA of the CDR3 is TGTGCCAGCTCACCAGTACAGAAATACGAGCAGTACTTC. Translation: CASSPVQKYEQYF.

About this clone: Its ends do not fully match the called genes, so a read error is possible. The chain employs TRBV18 and TRBJ2-5; no firm D call. The CDR3 is 12 amino acids. Germline V gives CDR1 KGHSH, CDR2 LQKENI. The DNA for the CDR3 is TGTGCCAGCTCAGGATACCAAGAGGCCCAGTACTTC. It translates to CASSGYQEAQYF.

This clone has at least ten counts. The chain has TRBV2 and TRBJ1-5; D is possibly TRBD1 (5 bases). This CDR3 spans 13 amino acids. Trimming stripped 9 bases from V and 0 bases from J, with 9 bases between. Germline lookup yields CDR1 SNHLY and CDR2 FYNNEI. The CDR3 reads CASQGYSNQPQHF. The CDR3 DNA reads TGTGCCAGTCAGGGCTATAGCAATCAGCCCCAGCATTTT.

This clone was seen ten or more times. The chain carries TRBV7-2 and TRBJ1-5; no definite D call. V was trimmed by 1 base and J by 1 base, leaving 11 bases between them. Germline lookup yields CDR1 SGHTA and CDR2 FQGNSA. The CDR3 loop spans 16 amino acids. The CDR3 DNA reads TGTGCCAGCAGCTTAGTGGCGGGCTTGAGCAATCAGCCCCAGCATTTT. Its translation: CASSLVAGLSNQPQHF.

This clone was observed many times. The chain has TRBV15 and TRBJ2-1; 11 bases fit TRBD2. V lost 4 bases, J lost 8 bases, and 10 bases stayed unmatched. Germline CDR1 LNHNV, CDR2 YYDKDF (reference sequence). This CDR3 comprises 16 residues. This chain's CDR3 is CATSISSGGATDEQFF. As DNA, the CDR3 is TGTGCCACCAGCATAAGTAGCGGGGGGGCCACGGATGAGCAGTTCTTC.

This clone has a count of ten or more. This rearrangement joins TRBV7-3 to TRBJ2-3, with D unresolved. Trimming removed 2 bases at V and 0 bases at J, with 9 bases between. The CDR3 spans 15 residues. Germline loops: CDR1 SGHTA, CDR2 FQGTGA. CDR3 residues: CASSLLISSTDTQYF. As DNA, the CDR3 is TGTGCCAGCAGCTTACTGATTAGCAGCACAGATACGCAGTATTTT. The complete variable domain, with remaining parts taken from reference TRBV7-3 and TRBJ2-3, reads GAGVSQTPSNKVTEKGKYVELRCDPISGHTALYWYRQSLGQGPEFLIYFQGTGAADDSGLPNDRFFAVRPEGSVSTLKIQRTERGDSAVYLCASSLLISSTDTQYFGPGTRLTVL.

In this sample, this clone turned up many times. The chain recombines TRBV7-9 with TRBJ1-1; 8 bases are shared with TRBD1. The CDR3 is 17 residues long. J lost 1 base, V lost 6 bases, and 13 bases had no gene match. CDR1 SEHNR and CDR2 FQNEAQ come from the germline V gene (reference sequence). In nucleotides, the CDR3 is TGTGCCAGCAGTTACAGGGGGACAGGCTTTCAGAACACTGAAGCTTTCTTT. Translated, it gives CASSYRGTGFQNTEAFF.

This clone showed up just a few times. A much bigger clone sits one base away, suggesting this may be a read error. The same CDR3 is also encoded by other DNA sequences in this sample. The chain employs TRBV27 and TRBJ1-4; D ambiguous. CDR3 length: 16 amino acids. Germline V CDR1 and CDR2: MNHEY, SMNVEV (reference sequence). CDR3 sequence reads: CASSSYGLEPNEKLFF. CDR3 in DNA: TGTGCCAGCAGTTCGTATGGCCTAGAGCCGAATGAGAAACTGTTTTTT.

This clone was observed many times. The chain is built from TRBV6-5 and TRBJ1-1; a possible D gene is TRBD1 (5 bases). Trimming removed 3 bases from V and 5 bases from J, with 13 bases in between. This CDR3 region has 14 residues. Germline V gene sequence: CDR1 MNHEY, CDR2 SVGAGI. This chain's CDR3 is CASSYRPEGTEAFF. Written as DNA, the CDR3 is TGTGCCAGCAGTTATCGGCCGGAGGGGACTGAAGCTTTCTTT.

This chain uses TRBV11-2 with TRBJ2-4; perhaps TRBD1 as D (6 bases). Germline V CDR1 and CDR2: SGHAT, FQNNGV. Deletions cut 3 bases from V and 2 bases from J, with 14 bases between. The CDR3 consists of 16 residues. As DNA, the CDR3 is TGTGCCAGCAGCTTTACAGGGCTGAGAACCAAAAACATTCAGTACTTC. Its translation: CASSFTGLRTKNIQYF.

Many counts were recorded for this clone. The chain combines TRBV4-3 with TRBJ1-4; D unresolved. The V end was cut by 4 bases, the J end by 0 bases, with 12 bases between. The CDR3 totals 16 residues. Germline CDR1 and CDR2: LGHNA and YSLEER. Here the CDR3 DNA reads TGCGCCAGCAGCCGAGAACAGCCTGCAACTAATGAAAAACTGTTTTTT. Translating gives CASSREQPATNEKLFF.

The table lists this clone with many counts. The chain is built from TRBV5-1 and TRBJ2-1; 12 bases match TRBD2. This CDR3 is 15 amino acids long. The germline gives CDR1 SGHRS, CDR2 YFSETQ. J gave up 1 base and V 7 bases, and 3 bases lay outside the gene matches. The CDR3, as DNA: TGCGCCAGCCGGACTAGCGGGGAGTCCTACAATGAGCAGTTCTTC. This translates into CASRTSGESYNEQFF.

This clone appeared many times. The CDR3 region is CASSRDRWDSPLHF. CDR3 nucleotide sequence: TGTGCCAGCAGCCGTGACAGGTGGGATTCACCCCTCCACTTT. The gene calls are TRBV7-9 and TRBJ1-6, with a tentative D call TRBD1 (6 bases). Trimming removed 5 bases at V and 8 bases at J, with 13 bases between. The CDR3 is 14 residues long. Germline V gene sequence: CDR1 SEHNR, CDR2 FQNEAQ (reference sequence).

This clone occurred many times. This rearrangement joins TRBV5-8 to TRBJ2-3; TRBD2 agrees at 11 bases. Germline V gene sequence: CDR1 SGHTS, CDR2 YDEGEE. V gave up 0 bases and J gave up 3 bases; unmatched junction bases: 9. This CDR3 comprises 18 residues. In DNA form, the CDR3 reads TGTGCCAGCAGCTTGGTTGGAGGACTAGCGGGTCTAACAGATACGCAGTATTTT. It translates to CASSLVGGLAGLTDTQYF.

This clone was counted ten times or more. The gene calls are TRBV5-1 and TRBJ1-4; TRBD1 agrees at 7 bases. Germline V gene data show CDR1 as SGHRS and CDR2 as YFSETQ. The CDR3 has 14 amino acids. The ends lost 0 bases at V and 9 bases at J; junction bases unmatched: 5. DNA of the CDR3: TGCGCCAGCAGCTTGGCCCTGGGACAGCAAAAACTGTTTTTT. It encodes CASSLALGQQKLFF.

This clone occurred many times. The CDR3 DNA is TGTGCCAGCAGCCCGGGACAGGGTAAGCATGAGCAGTTCTTC. It is translated as CASSPGQGKHEQFF. The chain employs TRBV7-9 and TRBJ2-1; the match to TRBD1 covers 9 bases. The trim removed 5 bases at V and 8 bases at J, leaving 7 bases unmatched. Germline values: CDR1 SEHNR, CDR2 FQNEAQ (reference sequence). This CDR3 is built from 14 residues.

This clone showed up many times. This rearrangement joins TRBV27 to TRBJ1-5; D remains unclear. Germline V gene sequence: CDR1 MNHEY, CDR2 SMNVEV (reference sequence). The CDR3 totals 16 residues. The V end was cut by 6 bases, the J end by 2 bases, with 17 bases between. This CDR3 is CASRPDSLERNQPQHF. The CDR3 DNA reads TGTGCCAGCAGACCAGATTCTTTGGAGCGCAATCAGCCCCAGCATTTT.

This clone was counted many times. The V gene is TRBV19, the J gene TRBJ1-5; tentatively, D is TRBD1 (6 bases). Looked up from germline, CDR1 is LNHDA and CDR2 is SQIVND (reference sequence). The CDR3 is 15 amino acids. V lost 8 bases to trimming and J lost 6 bases, with 20 bases between them. CDR3 loop: CASESGGGAGQPQHF. The CDR3 DNA is TGTGCCAGTGAGAGTGGTGGGGGCGCGGGTCAGCCCCAGCATTTT.

This clone was recorded at least ten times. J is TRBJ1-1 and V is TRBV6-5; D is possibly TRBD1 (5 bases). CDR1 MNHEY and CDR2 SVGAGI come from the germline V gene. V gave up 2 bases and J gave up 1 base, with 11 bases separating them. The CDR3 length is 15 residues. The CDR3 bases are TGTGCCAGCAGTTACCTTGGGGCAACGAACACTGAAGCTTTCTTT. Amino acids: CASSYLGATNTEAFF.

The V call is TRBV7-9, the J call TRBJ1-4; D is undetermined. Trimming stripped 1 base from V and 5 bases from J, with 23 bases between. The CDR3 spans 19 residues. Germline CDR1 reads SEHNR; CDR2 reads FQNEAQ (reference sequence). CDR3: CASSLGERSGTTLNEKLFF. As DNA, the CDR3 is TGTGCCAGCAGCTTAGGGGAGAGGTCCGGAACTACATTGAATGAAAAACTGTTTTTT.

This clone has at least ten counts. The V gene is TRBV5-1, the J gene TRBJ2-1; possible D gene TRBD1, 5 bases. Germline-derived CDR1 and CDR2 are SGHRS and YFSETQ. The CDR3 is 15 residues long. CDR3 nucleotides: TGCGCTACCAGGGTATCGGATAACCCCGTCAATGAGCAGTTCTTC. Its translation: CATRVSDNPVNEQFF.

This clone appeared many times. J is TRBJ2-1 and V is TRBV12-2; no check of the table's D call, TRBD1, against the DNA was made. TRBV12-2 has pseudogene status. This CDR3 is 18 amino acids long. CDR3 bases: TGTGCAAGTCGCTACCCCCGCAGGGCTCCAATAAGGTGGAATGAGCAGTTCTTC. It is translated as CASRYPRRAPIRWNEQFF.

This clone was seen many times. The chain combines TRBV5-1 with TRBJ1-2, with a weak D call TRBD1 (5 bases). The germline CDR1 and CDR2 sequences are SGHRS and YFSETQ. The CDR3 totals 17 residues. The V and J ends lost 0 bases and 0 bases respectively, with 15 bases between them. CDR3: CASSLGGRTGANYGYTF. CDR3 nucleotides: TGCGCCAGCAGCTTGGGAGGTAGAACAGGAGCTAACTATGGCTACACCTTC.

This clone was detected many times. The CDR3 here is CASGWRESSYNEQFF. The CDR3 DNA is TGTGCCAGCGGCTGGAGGGAAAGCTCCTACAATGAGCAGTTCTTC. The chain joins TRBV6-5 to TRBJ2-1, with D maybe TRBD2 (6 bases). The ends were cut back, 8 bases at V and 0 bases at J, with 14 bases in the middle. Per germline, CDR1 MNHEY and CDR2 SVGAGI. The CDR3 length is 15 residues.